These 6 T cell receptor beta chains originate from one sample sequenced in a study of vaccination effects on CD4 cells after COVID-19. At the end of 10 days of culture, CD4+ T cells were isolated. It was between March and December 2020 that the person had a SARS-CoV-2 infection confirmed by PCR. Every participant took two doses of the BNT162b2 or mRNA-1273 vaccine. No antigen has been assigned to these receptors. The assay was immunoSEQ multiplex PCR, and TCRdb's table has in-frame clones only and misses some. The sample holds some 50,000 clones; around 74% are singletons and the top ten take about 4.9%. The source material was CD4+ T cells from PBMCs cultured without peptide, sampled after COVID-19 vaccination. The receptors originated from a human donor who had a prior SARS-CoV-2 infection.

The rearrangement links TRBV5-6 to TRBJ2-3; 9 bases line up with TRBD1. The J segment lost 5 bases and the V segment lost 4 bases, leaving 8 bases of the junction unmatched. The CDR3 spans 15 residues. Looked up from germline, CDR1 is SGHDT and CDR2 is YYEEEE. Here the CDR3 reads CASSLTGGVRDTQYF. CDR3 coding DNA: TGTGCCAGCAGCCTCACAGGGGGCGTTAGAGATACGCAGTATTTT.

CDR3: CAWSGSLLYLTDTQYF. The DNA of the CDR3 is TGTGCCTGGAGTGGAAGCCTTCTCTACCTCACAGATACGCAGTATTTT. This chain links TRBV30 with TRBJ2-3; D gene unclear. The CDR3 extends over 16 amino acids. Trimming removed 1 base from V and 2 bases from J, with 16 bases in between. Germline CDR1 is GTSNPN and CDR2 is SVGIG (reference sequence).

This chain joins TRBV24-1 and TRBJ2-1; D may be TRBD1 or TRBD2 (5 bases each). Germline V gene sequence: CDR1 KGHDR, CDR2 SFDVKD. The CDR3 covers 17 residues. Trimming removed 4 bases at V and 5 bases at J, with 20 bases between. CDR3 DNA: TGTGCCACCAGTGAACTTGGTACAGAGGGGTCGGACAATGAGCAGTTCTTC. Amino acid sequence: CATSELGTEGSDNEQFF.

This rearrangement joins TRBV14 to TRBJ2-5, with D tentatively TRBD1 (6 bases). Germline V gene lookup returns CDR1 SGHDN and CDR2 FVKESK. The CDR3 totals 16 residues. V lost 4 bases to trimming and J lost 2 bases, with 17 bases between them. The CDR3 is CASSRRPGHTQETQYF. The CDR3 coding sequence is TGTGCCAGCAGCCGGAGGCCGGGACACACTCAAGAGACCCAGTACTTC.

This chain joins TRBV6-6 and TRBJ1-2, with D maybe TRBD1 (5 bases). This CDR3 spans 13 amino acids. CDR1 is MNHNY, CDR2 SVGAGI, per germline (reference sequence). V shed 6 bases and J shed 2 bases, with 10 bases lying between them. DNA of the CDR3: TGTGCCAGCAGGCTCGGGACGAACTATGGCTACACCTTC. Its translation: CASRLGTNYGYTF.

This clone has a handful of counts. The chain carries TRBV7-3 and TRBJ2-2; no reliable D call. The V end lost 4 bases, the J end lost 5 bases, and 14 bases lay between the germline ends. This CDR3 is 15 amino acids long. CDR1 and CDR2 (germline): SGHTA, FQGTGA. The CDR3 region is CASSSGPRGTGELFF. CDR3 bases: TGTGCCAGCAGCTCCGGACCGAGAGGAACCGGGGAGCTGTTTTTT.